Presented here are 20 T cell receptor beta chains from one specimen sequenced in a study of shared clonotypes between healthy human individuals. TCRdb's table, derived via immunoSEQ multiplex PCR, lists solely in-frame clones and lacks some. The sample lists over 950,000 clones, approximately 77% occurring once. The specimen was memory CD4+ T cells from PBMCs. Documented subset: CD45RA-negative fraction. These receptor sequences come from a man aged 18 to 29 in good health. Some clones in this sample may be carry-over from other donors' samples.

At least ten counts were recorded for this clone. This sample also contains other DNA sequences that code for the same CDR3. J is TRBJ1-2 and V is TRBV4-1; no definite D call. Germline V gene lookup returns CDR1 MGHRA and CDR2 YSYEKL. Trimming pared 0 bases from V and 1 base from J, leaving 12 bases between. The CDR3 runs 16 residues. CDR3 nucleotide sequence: TGCGCCAGCAGCCAAGAGGTACAAGGGTTTAACTATGGCTACACCTTC. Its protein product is CASSQEVQGFNYGYTF.

The CDR3 loop reads CASSHPPRLNYGYTF. CDR3 DNA sequence: TGTGCCAGCAGTCACCCCCCGAGACTGAACTATGGCTACACCTTC. The gene calls are TRBV28 and TRBJ1-2; no firm D call. Germline V gene sequence: CDR1 MDHEN, CDR2 SYDVKM. The V and J ends lost 5 bases and 2 bases respectively, with 15 bases between them. This CDR3 comprises 15 residues.

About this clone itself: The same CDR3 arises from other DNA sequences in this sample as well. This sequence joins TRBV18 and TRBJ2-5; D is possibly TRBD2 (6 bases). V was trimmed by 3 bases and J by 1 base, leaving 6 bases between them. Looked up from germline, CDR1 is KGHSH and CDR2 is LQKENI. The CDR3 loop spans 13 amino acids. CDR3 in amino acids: CASSPGGQETQYF. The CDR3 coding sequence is TGTGCCAGCTCACCGGGGGGCCAAGAGACCCAGTACTTC.

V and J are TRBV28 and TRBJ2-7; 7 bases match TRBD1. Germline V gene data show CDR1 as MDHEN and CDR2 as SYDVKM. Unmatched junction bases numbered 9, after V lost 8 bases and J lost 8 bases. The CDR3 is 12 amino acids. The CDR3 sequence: CASGQGEEKQYF. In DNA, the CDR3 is TGTGCCAGCGGTCAGGGGGAAGAGAAGCAGTACTTC.

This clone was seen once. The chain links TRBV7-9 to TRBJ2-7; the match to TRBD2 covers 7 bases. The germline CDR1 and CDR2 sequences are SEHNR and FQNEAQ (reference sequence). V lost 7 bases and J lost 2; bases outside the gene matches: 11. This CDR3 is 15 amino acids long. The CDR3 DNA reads TGTGCCAGCACGCTCGAGCGGGACTCCGCCTACGAGCAGTACTTC. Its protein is CASTLERDSAYEQYF.

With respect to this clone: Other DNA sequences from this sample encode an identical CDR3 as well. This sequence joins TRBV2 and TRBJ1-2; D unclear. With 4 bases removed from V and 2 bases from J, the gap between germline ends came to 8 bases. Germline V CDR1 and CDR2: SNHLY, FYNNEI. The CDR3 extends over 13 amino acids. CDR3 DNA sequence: TGTGCCAGCAGTGTCGACGGCAACTATGGCTACACCTTC. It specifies CASSVDGNYGYTF.

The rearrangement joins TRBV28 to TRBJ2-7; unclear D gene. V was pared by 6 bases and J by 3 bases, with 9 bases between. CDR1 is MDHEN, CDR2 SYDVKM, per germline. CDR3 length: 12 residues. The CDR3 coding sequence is TGTGCCAGCAGCCGACTTTTCTACGAGCAGTACTTC. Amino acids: CASSRLFYEQYF. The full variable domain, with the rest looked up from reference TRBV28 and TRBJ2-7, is DVKVTQSSRYLVKRTGEKVFLECVQDMDHENMFWYRQDPGLGLRLIYFSYDVKMKEKGDIPEGYSVSREKKERFSLILESASTNQTSMYLCASSRLFYEQYFGPGTRLTVT.

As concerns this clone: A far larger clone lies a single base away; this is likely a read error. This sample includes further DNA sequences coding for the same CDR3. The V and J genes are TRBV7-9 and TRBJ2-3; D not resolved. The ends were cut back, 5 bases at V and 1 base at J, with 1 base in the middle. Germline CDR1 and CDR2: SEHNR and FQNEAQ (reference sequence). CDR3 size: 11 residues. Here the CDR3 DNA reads TGTGCCAGCAGCCGCACAGATACGCAGTATTTT. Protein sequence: CASSRTDTQYF.

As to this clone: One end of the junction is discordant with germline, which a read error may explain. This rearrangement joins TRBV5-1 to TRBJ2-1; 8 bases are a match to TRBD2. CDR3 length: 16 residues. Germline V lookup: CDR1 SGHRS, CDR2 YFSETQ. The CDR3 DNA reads TGCGCCACCAGCCTAGTTAGCGGGACTTCTTACAATGAGCAGTTCTTC. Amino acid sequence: CATSLVSGTSYNEQFF.

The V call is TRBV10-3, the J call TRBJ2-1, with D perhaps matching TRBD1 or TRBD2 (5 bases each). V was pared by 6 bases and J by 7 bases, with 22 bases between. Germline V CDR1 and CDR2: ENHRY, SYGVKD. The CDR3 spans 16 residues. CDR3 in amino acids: CAIRGVKAVEVNEQFF. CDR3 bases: TGTGCCATCAGGGGGGTTAAAGCGGTTGAGGTGAATGAGCAGTTCTTC.

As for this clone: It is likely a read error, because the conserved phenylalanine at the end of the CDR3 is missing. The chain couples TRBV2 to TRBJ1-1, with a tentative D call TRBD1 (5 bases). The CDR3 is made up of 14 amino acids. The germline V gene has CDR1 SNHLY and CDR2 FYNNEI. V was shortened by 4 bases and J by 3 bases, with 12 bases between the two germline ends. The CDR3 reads CASSGGRGHTEAFL. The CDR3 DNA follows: TGTGCCAGCAGTGGGGGCCGGGGACACACTGAAGCTTTCCTT.

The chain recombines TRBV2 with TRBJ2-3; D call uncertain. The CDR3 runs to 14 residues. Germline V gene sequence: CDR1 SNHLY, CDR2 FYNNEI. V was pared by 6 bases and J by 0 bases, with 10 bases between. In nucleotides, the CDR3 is TGTGCCAGCAGCCCCCTGGTGAGCACAGATACGCAGTATTTT. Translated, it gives CASSPLVSTDTQYF.

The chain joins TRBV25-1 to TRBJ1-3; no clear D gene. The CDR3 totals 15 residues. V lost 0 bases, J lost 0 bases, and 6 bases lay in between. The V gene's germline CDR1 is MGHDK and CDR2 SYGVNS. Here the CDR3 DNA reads TGTGCCAGCAGTGAATATATGTTCTCTGGAAACACCATATATTTT. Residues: CASSEYMFSGNTIYF.

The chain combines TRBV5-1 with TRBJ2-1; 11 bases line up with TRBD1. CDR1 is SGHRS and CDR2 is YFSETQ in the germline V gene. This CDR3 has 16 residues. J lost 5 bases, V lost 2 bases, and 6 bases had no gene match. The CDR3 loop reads CASSFLGTGGDNEQFF. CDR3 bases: TGCGCCAGCAGCTTTCTCGGGACAGGGGGTGACAATGAGCAGTTCTTC. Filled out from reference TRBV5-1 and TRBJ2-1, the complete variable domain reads KAGVTQTPRYLIKTRGQQVTLSCSPISGHRSVSWYQQTPGQGLQFLFEYFSETQRNKGNFPGRFSGRQFSNSRSEMNVSTLELGDSALYLCASSFLGTGGDNEQFFGPGTRLTVL.

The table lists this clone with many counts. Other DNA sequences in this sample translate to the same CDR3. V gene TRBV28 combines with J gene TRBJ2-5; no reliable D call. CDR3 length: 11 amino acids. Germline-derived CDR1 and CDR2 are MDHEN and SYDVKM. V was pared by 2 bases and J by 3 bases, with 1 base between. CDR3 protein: CASSLEETQYF. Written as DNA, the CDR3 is TGTGCCAGCAGTTTAGAAGAGACCCAGTACTTC.

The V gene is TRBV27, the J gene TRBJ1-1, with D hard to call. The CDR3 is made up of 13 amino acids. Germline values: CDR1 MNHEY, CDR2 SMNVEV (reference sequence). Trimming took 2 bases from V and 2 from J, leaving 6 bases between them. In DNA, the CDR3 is TGTGCCAGCAGTTTAAAGTCTAACACTGAAGCTTTCTTT. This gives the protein CASSLKSNTEAFF.

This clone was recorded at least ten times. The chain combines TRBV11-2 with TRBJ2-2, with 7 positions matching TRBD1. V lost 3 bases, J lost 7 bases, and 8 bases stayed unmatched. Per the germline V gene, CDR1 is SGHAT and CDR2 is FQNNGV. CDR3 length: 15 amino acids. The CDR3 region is CASSFTNTGVGELFF. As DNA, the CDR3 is TGTGCCAGCAGCTTTACTAACACAGGGGTCGGGGAGCTGTTTTTT.

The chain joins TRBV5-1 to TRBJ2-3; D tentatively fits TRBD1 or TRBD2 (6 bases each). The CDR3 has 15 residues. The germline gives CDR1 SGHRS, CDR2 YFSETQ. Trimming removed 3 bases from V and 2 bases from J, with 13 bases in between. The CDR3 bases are TGCGCCAGCAGCTCGTCGGGGGCCTACACAGATACGCAGTATTTT. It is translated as CASSSSGAYTDTQYF.

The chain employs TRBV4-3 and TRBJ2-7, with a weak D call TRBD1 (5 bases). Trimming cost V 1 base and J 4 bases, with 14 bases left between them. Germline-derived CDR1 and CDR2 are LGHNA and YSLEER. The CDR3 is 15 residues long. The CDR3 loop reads CASSQGGQGGYEQYF. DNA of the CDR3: TGCGCCAGCAGCCAAGGGGGTCAGGGCGGATACGAGCAGTACTTC.

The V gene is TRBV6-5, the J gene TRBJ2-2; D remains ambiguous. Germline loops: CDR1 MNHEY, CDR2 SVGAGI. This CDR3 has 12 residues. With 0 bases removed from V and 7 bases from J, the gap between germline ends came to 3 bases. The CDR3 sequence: CASSYSYGELFF. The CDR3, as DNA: TGTGCCAGCAGTTACTCTTACGGGGAGCTGTTTTTT.